The 5 T cell receptor beta chains given below trace back to one sample, sequenced in a study of T cells in Graves' hyperthyroidism and ophthalmopathy. Amplification of TCR beta CDR3 regions was performed using RNA transcripts as template. Researchers ran a first-round RT-PCR on the TCR CDR3 using the HTBI primer set. TCRdb re-derived calls from the multiplex PCR reads in MiXCR, one entry per CDR3 protein. This sample has 350,000 to 400,000 distinct CDR3 sequences, with roughly 13% found just once. Sequencing was carried out using blood. Every receptor here comes from a woman aged 55-70 years with Graves' hyperthyroidism.

This clonotype was counted only a few times. The CDR3 reads CASSPTGGGEKLFF. As DNA, the CDR3 is TGTGCCAGCAGTCCCACAGGGGGGGGTGAAAAACTGTTTTTT. V and J are TRBV27 and TRBJ1-4; 8 nucleotides match TRBD1. Trimming at V came to 5 bases and at J to 7 bases, leaving 6 bases not matched to a gene. Germline V lookup: CDR1 MNHEY, CDR2 SMNVEV (reference sequence). The CDR3 consists of 14 residues.

The chain uses TRBV9 and TRBJ1-2; 8 bases match TRBD1. This CDR3 is built from 15 residues. Germline CDR1 reads SGDLS; CDR2 reads YYNGEE. J gave up 3 bases and V 0 bases, and 4 bases lay outside the gene matches. The CDR3 bases are TGTGCCAGCAGCGTAGCCATGACAGGGGACTATGGCTACACCTTC. Protein sequence: CASSVAMTGDYGYTF.

The table lists this clonotype with many counts. V gene TRBV6-1 combines with J gene TRBJ2-6; TRBD1 agrees at 7 bases. The germline gives CDR1 MNHNS, CDR2 SASEGT. Trimming at V came to 2 bases and at J to 0 bases, leaving 4 bases not matched to a gene. The CDR3 loop spans 17 amino acids. The CDR3: CASSELGQYSGANVLTF. The CDR3 DNA follows: TGTGCCAGCAGTGAACTGGGACAGTACTCTGGGGCCAACGTCCTGACTTTC.

V is TRBV2 and J is TRBJ1-5; D is perhaps TRBD1 (6 bases). The CDR3 has 13 amino acids. The germline V gene has CDR1 SNHLY and CDR2 FYNNEI. Trimming took 3 bases from V and 4 from J, leaving 7 bases between them. CDR3 DNA: TGTGCCAGCAGTGATACAGGGAATCAGCCCCAGCATTTT. Its translation: CASSDTGNQPQHF.

The gene calls are TRBV13 and TRBJ1-2, with 12 bases fitting TRBD1. Germline CDR1 reads PRHDT; CDR2 reads FYEKMQ (reference sequence). The ends lost 4 bases at V and 8 bases at J; junction bases unmatched: 8. This CDR3 has 15 residues. Here the CDR3 reads CASSWGTGGERGYTF. CDR3 coding DNA: TGTGCCAGCAGCTGGGGGACAGGGGGCGAACGCGGCTACACCTTC.